This TCR beta chain is drawn from a study of blood T cell repertoires in COVID-19 (dated by TCRdb to about 2020). General notes on the study: The collaborator samples originated in the United States, Italy and Spain and spanned the acute and convalescent phases of COVID-19. Samples came from the ongoing ImmuneRACE study (first 160 participants) plus 1,254 subjects from 6 global collaborators. The sample metadata nearly always contained a de-identified subject ID, COVID-19 status, age in years and sex. A freely available public database, intended as a resource for researchers studying the immune response to SARS-CoV-2, is where the repertoires were released. The material from the prospective study consisted of cDNA or gDNA derived from T cells, B-cell-depleted T cells, or PBMCs. Subjects who had been exposed to COVID-19, were actively infected with it, or had recovered from it provided the deeply sampled blood TCRbeta repertoires that made up the dataset. Where available, HLA class I and class II types were taken from metadata supplied by the sample provider and were not determined by assay-based typing. General conclusions and limits of the study: Clinical and demographic metadata were provided uncurated, with the amount varying by source and participant.

Collaborating institutions collected whole blood in K2EDTA tubes following their own protocols. Collaborator samples were shipped for TCRbeta analysis as frozen whole blood, isolated PBMCs, or DNA extracted from either sample type. CDR1 and CDR2 are read off the germline V gene as SGDLS and YYNGEE. V is cut back by 4 bases and J by 4 bases, with 3 bases in the junction unmatched. Spanning cysteine to phenylalanine, the CDR3 consists of 14 amino acids. The kept DNA is CDR3 alone, 42 bases in frame from the first base. TCRbeta CDR3 regions were amplified from genomic DNA using the immunoSEQ Assay, a bias-controlled multiplex PCR. Regarding the original processing steps: Within the assay, amplification of reference gene primers was used to estimate how many nucleated cells each sample contained. To quantify the absolute abundance of each unique TCRbeta CDR3 rearrangement, sequence reads were collapsed and filtered. For each sample, productive Simpson clonality was calculated as the square root of Simpson's diversity index across productive rearrangements. TCRdb mirrors the immuneACCESS table, restricted to in-frame sequences. Some clones are absent from its copies; in checked studies, under half trace to an unresolved V gene, and the reason for the others is unknown. V and J calls plus clone size are reproduced from that table; the DNA served to infer D and trimming. This sample has fewer than 110,000 clones in its table, and approximately 87% of those were observed once. Around 13% of the sample is held by the ten biggest clonotypes.

As for this clone: Its antigen is unknown. Base quality data are lacking; no much larger clone is found one base away.

Recombination connected TRBV9 to TRBJ2-3; 10 nucleotides in the junction match TRBD2. The origin of this receptor is a human donor in a cohort sampled during active or convalescent COVID-19. The specimen was peripheral blood. The CDR3: CASSRAGGPDTQYF. The DNA sequence is TGTGCCAGCAGCAGAGCGGGGGGGCCAGATACGCAGTATTTT.